These 10 T cell receptor beta chains came from one sample sequenced in a study of T cells after yellow fever vaccination. TCRdb recomputed calls from the 5' RACE reads with MiXCR, one row per CDR3 protein. The sample consists of around 310,000 distinct CDR3 sequences, 3.6% of them appearing once. The material was PBMCs, obtained on the day of the yellow fever booster vaccination. The source of these receptors is a man between 18 and 29 years old who received the YFV17D yellow fever vaccine.

This clonotype came up a few times. This chain links TRBV18 with TRBJ1-5; a possible D gene is TRBD1 (6 bases). This CDR3 is 16 amino acids long. V was trimmed by 6 bases and J by 0 bases, leaving 15 bases between them. CDR1 is KGHSH and CDR2 is LQKENI in the germline V gene. The DNA of the CDR3 is TGTGCCAGCTCCCCGAGGGGCAGGGGTAGCAATCAGCCCCAGCATTTT. The encoded protein is CASSPRGRGSNQPQHF.

This clonotype was counted many times. The chain couples TRBV20-1 to TRBJ2-3; D might be TRBD1 or TRBD2, each matching 5 bases. CDR3 length: 13 amino acids. CDR1 DFQATT and CDR2 SNEGSKA come from the germline V gene (reference sequence). Trimming removed 4 bases at V and 4 bases at J, with 12 bases between. DNA for the CDR3: TGCAGTGCTATAGGCCAGGGACCAGATACGCAGTATTTT. This sequence encodes CSAIGQGPDTQYF.

This clonotype was observed a handful of times. The chain combines TRBV7-2 with TRBJ2-1, with D possibly being TRBD1 (6 bases). The CDR3 runs to 14 residues. Trimming took off 3 bases at V and 8 bases at J, with 14 bases between the two ends. The germline gives CDR1 SGHTA, CDR2 FQGNSA. CDR3 in amino acids: CASSLVDSLDEQFF. The CDR3 DNA follows: TGTGCCAGCAGCTTGGTGGACAGCCTCGATGAGCAGTTCTTC.

This clonotype was observed a few times. As DNA, the CDR3 is TGCGCCAGCAGCCAAGATTCCCACCTCCCGGGGAACAATCAGCCCCAGCATTTT. Its translation: CASSQDSHLPGNNQPQHF. The chain is built from TRBV4-1 and TRBJ1-5, with D unresolved. CDR1 is MGHRA, CDR2 YSYEKL, per germline. The CDR3 length is 18 residues. Trimming stripped 0 bases from V and 3 bases from J, with 18 bases between.

The sample holds many counts of this clonotype. The chain is built from TRBV28 and TRBJ2-1; D tentatively fits TRBD1 or TRBD2 (6 bases each). CDR3 length: 14 amino acids. V gave up 8 bases and J gave up 8 bases, with 19 bases separating them. Germline V gene sequence: CDR1 MDHEN, CDR2 SYDVKM. CDR3 residues: CASLPPLGGYEQFF. CDR3 nucleotides: TGTGCCAGCCTCCCCCCCCTAGGGGGGTATGAGCAGTTCTTC.

The CDR3 region has the DNA TGTGCCAGCTGTGGGGATGGCGGGGAGCTGTTTTTT. Translating gives CASCGDGGELFF. The V and J genes are TRBV11-3 and TRBJ2-2; D ambiguous. Trimming cost V 8 bases and J 7 bases, with 11 bases left between them. The CDR3 is 12 amino acids. The germline V gene has CDR1 SGHNT and CDR2 YENEEA.

This clonotype was seen at least ten times. The rearrangement joins TRBV10-3 to TRBJ2-2; tentatively, D is TRBD1 (6 bases). The CDR3 sequence is 16 residues long. The V end lost 4 bases, the J end lost 0 bases, and 12 bases lay between the germline ends. The germline gives CDR1 ENHRY, CDR2 SYGVKD. For the CDR3, the DNA is TGTGCCATCAGTGTAGACAGGACTTCGAACACCGGGGAGCTGTTTTTT. It codes for CAISVDRTSNTGELFF.

This clonotype was detected ten times or more. The genes are TRBV5-5 and TRBJ1-1; maybe TRBD1 (6 bases). This CDR3 has 12 residues. V lost 1 base to trimming and J lost 11 bases, with 12 bases between them. The germline V gene has CDR1 SGHKS and CDR2 YYEKEE (reference sequence). CDR3 residues: CASSLTGAMAFF. The DNA for the CDR3 is TGTGCCAGCAGCTTGACGGGGGCGATGGCTTTCTTT.

This clonotype has a handful of counts. The CDR3: CAITRDGDTQYF. DNA for the CDR3: TGTGCCATCACCCGGGACGGAGATACGCAGTATTTT. The V gene is TRBV10-3, the J gene TRBJ2-3; D may match TRBD1 or TRBD2 (5 bases each). Germline CDR1 and CDR2: ENHRY and SYGVKD. V lost 7 bases to trimming and J lost 5 bases, with 10 bases between them. The CDR3 length is 12 residues.

This clonotype has a handful of counts. The rearrangement links TRBV7-2 to TRBJ1-2; 8 nucleotides align to TRBD1. The V and J ends lost 5 bases and 10 bases, in that order; junction bases with no gene match: 15. Germline CDR1 reads SGHTA; CDR2 reads FQGNSA. The CDR3 has 15 residues. The CDR3 DNA follows: TGTGCCAGCAGCCGCTCCCACGGACAGGGAGAGGACTACACCTTC. The encoded protein is CASSRSHGQGEDYTF.